The rows below give T cell receptor beta chains drawn from one sample of a study of blood T cell repertoires in COVID-19. Data came from immunoSEQ multiplex PCR; TCRdb stores just in-frame clones and leaves some out. The sample holds about 70,000 clones, 65% to 90% seen once. Sequencing was carried out using peripheral blood. Every receptor here comes from an older man with acute or convalescent COVID-19. Both conserved end residues are part of each CDR3. D genes are given only for firm matches. Clone size appears in some rows only: once, few, many, or a class for an expanded clone.

abundance	d_gene	j_gene	v_gene	CDR3aa	CDR3nt
.	.	TRBJ1-4	TRBV30	CAWSGGRTNEKLFF	TGTGCCTGGAGTGGAGGAAGAACTAATGAAAAACTGTTTTTT
once	.	TRBJ1-4	TRBV25-1	CASSPQGSPGNEKLFF	TGTGCCAGCAGCCCCCAGGGGTCGCCGGGTAATGAAAAACTGTTTTTT
.	.	TRBJ1-5	TRBV20-1	CSASGAGRPQHF	TGCAGTGCTAGTGGGGCGGGTAGGCCCCAGCATTTT
.	TRBD1	TRBJ1-1	TRBV5-1	CASSPNRGRVTEAFF	TGCGCCAGCAGCCCGAACAGGGGGCGAGTCACTGAAGCTTTCTTT
.	.	TRBJ2-7	TRBV24-1	CATSDPRGPPYEQYF	TGTGCCACCAGTGATCCCCGAGGCCCTCCCTACGAGCAGTACTTC
.	TRBD2	TRBJ2-4	TRBV19	CASSPSPRTGTKKNIQYF	TGTGCCAGTAGTCCTTCCCCTCGTACCGGGACTAAAAAAAACATTCAGTACTTC
.	.	TRBJ2-6	TRBV11-2	CASSFYRTETSSGANVLTF	TGTGCCAGCAGCTTTTATCGGACAGAAACTTCCTCTGGGGCCAACGTCCTGACTTTC
.	.	TRBJ2-2	TRBV11-2	CASSPDRQWTGELFF	TGTGCCAGCAGCCCAGACAGGCAGTGGACCGGGGAGCTGTTTTTT
.	.	TRBJ2-1	TRBV12-5	CASGLVLRSGEQFF	TGTGCTAGTGGTTTGGTTCTCCGCTCAGGTGAGCAGTTCTTC
.	.	TRBJ2-4	TRBV19	CASTARGAKNIQYF	TGTGCCAGTACAGCTAGGGGAGCCAAAAACATTCAGTACTTC
.	TRBD1	TRBJ2-7	TRBV28	CASSTARGTGGEQYF	TGTGCCAGCAGTACCGCCCGAGGGACAGGGGGCGAGCAGTACTTC
.	TRBD1	TRBJ1-2	TRBV15	CATSSRGAGGNYGYTF	TGTGCCACCAGCAGCCGGGGTGCAGGGGGCAACTATGGCTACACCTTC
.	TRBD1	TRBJ1-1	TRBV10-1	CASSEHPGQAANTEAFF	TGCGCCAGCAGTGAGCACCCGGGACAGGCAGCGAACACTGAAGCTTTCTTT
.	.	TRBJ1-2	TRBV10-1	CASSEDRFHGYTF	TGCGCCAGCAGTGAGGACAGGTTCCATGGCTACACCTTC
.	.	TRBJ1-4	TRBV5-6	CASSLQGWGNEKLFF	TGTGCCAGCAGCCTTCAGGGGTGGGGTAATGAAAAACTGTTTTTT
once	TRBD2	TRBJ2-7	TRBV11-2	CASSSGTSHEQYF	TGTGCCAGCAGTTCCGGGACTAGTCACGAGCAGTACTTC
.	TRBD2	TRBJ2-3	TRBV6-6	CASSLAGASDTQYF	TGTGCCAGCAGTTTAGCGGGGGCCTCCGATACGCAGTATTTT
.	.	TRBJ2-2	TRBV9	CASNSGQPNAGELFF	TGTGCCAGCAACTCCGGACAGCCGAACGCCGGGGAGCTGTTTTTT
.	TRBD2	TRBJ2-7	TRBV7-8	CASSLQTSGSNEQYF	TGTGCCAGCAGCTTACAGACTAGCGGGAGTAACGAGCAGTACTTC
few	TRBD2	TRBJ2-7	TRBV4-2	CASSQTSGRSYEQYF	TGTGCCAGCAGCCAGACTAGCGGGAGGAGTTACGAGCAGTACTTC
.	.	TRBJ2-6	TRBV4-2	CASSQDRYQRRSGANVLTF	TGTGCCAGCAGCCAAGATAGGTACCAGCGGCGCTCTGGGGCCAACGTCCTGACTTTC
.	.	TRBJ2-7	TRBV30	CAWGQTYEQYF	TGTGCCTGGGGACAGACCTACGAGCAGTACTTC
once	TRBD1	TRBJ1-5	TRBV12-3/TRBV12-4	CASRQGSNQPQHF	TGTGCCAGCAGACAGGGGAGCAATCAGCCCCAGCATTTT
.	.	TRBJ1-2	TRBV20-1	CSASQTGGYTF	TGCAGTGCCTCCCAAACGGGTGGCTACACCTTC
few	.	TRBJ2-1	TRBV5-1	CASSLDQPRDEQFF	TGCGCCAGCAGCTTGGACCAGCCGAGGGATGAGCAGTTCTTC
.	TRBD1	TRBJ2-5	TRBV12-3/TRBV12-4	CASSFRGETQYF	TGTGCCAGCAGTTTCAGGGGGGAGACCCAGTACTTC
.	TRBD1	TRBJ2-2	TRBV23-1	CASSQSTGQGNTGELFF	TGCGCCAGCAGTCAATCGACGGGACAGGGGAACACCGGGGAGCTGTTTTTT
.	TRBD1	TRBJ2-7	TRBV19	CASRDRGLGEQYF	TGTGCCAGTAGGGACAGGGGGCTGGGGGAGCAGTACTTC
.	.	TRBJ1-1	TRBV19	CASKRGNTEAFF	TGTGCCAGCAAACGGGGTAACACTGAAGCTTTCTTT
.	TRBD2	TRBJ2-1	TRBV18	CASSPGLAVNNEQFF	TGTGCCAGCTCACCAGGGCTAGCGGTGAACAATGAGCAGTTCTTC
.	TRBD1	TRBJ2-7	TRBV29-1	CSAAGTGSYEQYF	TGCAGCGCCGCGGGGACAGGGTCCTACGAGCAGTACTTC
.	.	TRBJ1-1	TRBV30	CAWSVQGLVGAFF	TGTGCCTGGAGTGTACAGGGTTTGGTTGGAGCTTTCTTT
.	.	TRBJ2-2	TRBV27	CASKDWSTNTGELFF	TGTGCCAGCAAGGATTGGAGTACGAACACCGGGGAGCTGTTTTTT
.	TRBD1	TRBJ1-5	TRBV4-2	CASSQDGHRGWNQPQHF	TGTGCCAGCAGCCAAGATGGTCACAGGGGGTGGAATCAGCCCCAGCATTTT
.	TRBD2	TRBJ2-1	TRBV27	CASSFEGLADNNEQFF	TGTGCCAGCAGTTTCGAGGGACTAGCGGATAACAATGAGCAGTTCTTC
.	TRBD1	TRBJ1-6	TRBV19	CASSRTGENSPLHF	TGTGCCAGCTCGAGGACAGGGGAGAATTCACCCCTCCACTTT
.	TRBD2	TRBJ2-7	TRBV4-1	CASSPGLAGAYEQYF	TGCGCCAGCAGCCCGGGACTAGCGGGAGCCTACGAGCAGTACTTC
.	.	TRBJ1-2	TRBV18	CASSGVGGGGYTF	TGTGCCAGCTCCGGCGTTGGGGGCGGTGGCTACACCTTC
.	.	TRBJ1-2	TRBV27	CASRPQRGRYGYTF	TGTGCCAGCAGACCCCAAAGGGGCAGGTATGGCTACACCTTC
few	TRBD1	TRBJ2-7	TRBV18	CASSPGTGSYEQYF	TGTGCCAGCTCACCAGGGACAGGGTCCTACGAGCAGTACTTC
.	.	TRBJ2-5	TRBV5-4	CASSPLKQTGQETQYF	TGTGCCAGCAGCCCACTCAAGCAAACGGGGCAAGAGACCCAGTACTTC
.	TRBD1	TRBJ1-2	TRBV11-1	CASSPGTANYGYTF	TGTGCCAGCAGCCCCGGGACAGCTAACTATGGCTACACCTTC
.	TRBD1	TRBJ1-2	TRBV5-1	CASSEQGGYGYTF	TGCGCCAGCAGCGAACAGGGGGGGTATGGCTACACCTTC
.	.	TRBJ1-1	TRBV4-3	CASSQDMGGGDTEAFF	TGCGCCAGCAGCCAAGATATGGGGGGAGGGGACACTGAAGCTTTCTTT
.	TRBD2	TRBJ2-1	TRBV6-2/TRBV6-3	CASSSGTSGNNEQFF	TGTGCCAGCAGTTCCGGGACTAGCGGGAACAATGAGCAGTTCTTC
.	TRBD1	TRBJ1-2	TRBV29-1	CSVGRGTGGSYTF	TGCAGCGTTGGGAGGGGGACAGGGGGAAGTTACACCTTC
.	TRBD2	TRBJ2-1	TRBV10-1	CASKLAGTTTQDNEQFF	TGCGCCAGCAAACTAGCGGGGACGACCACGCAGGACAATGAGCAGTTCTTC
.	TRBD1	TRBJ2-7	TRBV7-8	CASSRDRVVYEQYF	TGTGCCAGCAGCCGCGACAGGGTGGTGTACGAGCAGTACTTC
.	.	TRBJ1-3	TRBV10-3	CAIREPGNTIYF	TGTGCCATCAGAGAGCCAGGAAACACCATATATTTT
.	.	TRBJ1-6	TRBV9	CASSANREWDSPLHF	TGTGCCAGCAGCGCAAACAGGGAATGGGATTCACCCCTCCACTTT
.	TRBD2	TRBJ2-1	TRBV24-1	CATTSSGSANNEQFF	TGTGCCACCACTTCTAGCGGGAGCGCTAACAATGAGCAGTTCTTC
.	.	TRBJ2-2	TRBV27	CASSFQYTGDTGELFF	TGTGCCAGCAGTTTCCAGTACACGGGGGACACCGGGGAGCTGTTTTTT
.	TRBD1	TRBJ1-2	TRBV6-2/TRBV6-3	CASSMPTGQGYGYTF	TGTGCCAGCAGTATGCCTACGGGACAGGGTTATGGCTACACCTTC
.	.	TRBJ1-1	TRBV28	CASSPDRLRAEAFF	TGTGCCAGCAGCCCCGACAGATTAAGAGCTGAAGCTTTCTTT
once	.	TRBJ1-2	TRBV6-5	CASSYAPGSGNYGYTF	TGTGCCAGCAGTTACGCCCCGGGGTCCGGTAACTATGGCTACACCTTC
.	TRBD2	TRBJ2-5	TRBV19	CASSHFSGGVETQYF	TGTGCCAGTAGTCATTTTTCGGGAGGGGTAGAGACCCAGTACTTC